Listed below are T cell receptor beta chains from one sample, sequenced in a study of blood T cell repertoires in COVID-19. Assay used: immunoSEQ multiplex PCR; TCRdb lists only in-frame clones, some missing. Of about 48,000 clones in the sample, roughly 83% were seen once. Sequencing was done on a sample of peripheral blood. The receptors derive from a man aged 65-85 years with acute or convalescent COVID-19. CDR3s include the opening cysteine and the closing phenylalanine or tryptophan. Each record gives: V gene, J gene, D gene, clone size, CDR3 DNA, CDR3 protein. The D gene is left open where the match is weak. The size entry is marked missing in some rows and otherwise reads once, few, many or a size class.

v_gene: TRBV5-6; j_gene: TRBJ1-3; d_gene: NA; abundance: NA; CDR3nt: TGTGCCAGCAGCCGGCGCCTCCGGACGGACTTAGGAGGAAACACCATATATTTT; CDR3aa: CASSRRLRTDLGGNTIYF
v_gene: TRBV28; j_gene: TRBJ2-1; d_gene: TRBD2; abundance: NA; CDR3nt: TGTGCCAGCAGTTTCCCGGGACTAGCGGGTTGGTTCTTC; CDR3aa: CASSFPGLAGWFF
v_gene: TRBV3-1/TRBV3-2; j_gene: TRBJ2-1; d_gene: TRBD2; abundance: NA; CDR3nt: TGTGCCAGCAGCCAAGACCGGCTAGCGGGGTACAATGAGCAGTTCTTC; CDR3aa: CASSQDRLAGYNEQFF
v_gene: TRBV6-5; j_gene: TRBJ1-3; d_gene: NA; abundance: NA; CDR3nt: TGTGCCAGCAGCCCACCGGGGGACGGAAACACCATATATTTT; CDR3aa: CASSPPGDGNTIYF
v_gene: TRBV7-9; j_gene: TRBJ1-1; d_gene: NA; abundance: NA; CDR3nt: TGTGCCAGCAGCTTCAGGGGCAGGAACACTGAAGCTTTCTTT; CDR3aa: CASSFRGRNTEAFF
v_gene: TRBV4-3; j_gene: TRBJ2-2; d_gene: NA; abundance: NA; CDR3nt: TGCGCCAGCAGCCAAGAGGGTTACCAGGGGTTTACCGGGGAGCTGTTTTTT; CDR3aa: CASSQEGYQGFTGELFF
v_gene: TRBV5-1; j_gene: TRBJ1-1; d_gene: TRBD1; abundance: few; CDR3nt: TGCGCCAGCAGCGCAGGGGGGTTAATGAACACTGAAGCTTTCTTT; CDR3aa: CASSAGGLMNTEAFF
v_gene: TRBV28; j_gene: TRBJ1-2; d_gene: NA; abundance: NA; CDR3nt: TGTGCCAGCACCGACCCCCCAGGGACTAATGGCTACACCTTC; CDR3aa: CASTDPPGTNGYTF
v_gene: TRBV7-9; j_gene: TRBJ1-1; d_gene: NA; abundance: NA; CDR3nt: TGTGCCAGCAGCGTAACCTCAGGGTTGACCGAAGCTTTCTTT; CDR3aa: CASSVTSGLTEAFF
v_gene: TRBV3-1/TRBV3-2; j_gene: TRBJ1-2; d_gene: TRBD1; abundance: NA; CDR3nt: TGTGCCAGCAGCCCTGCACAGGGGGCGCATGGCTACACCTTC; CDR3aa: CASSPAQGAHGYTF
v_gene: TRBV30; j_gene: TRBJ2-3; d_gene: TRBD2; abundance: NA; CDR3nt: TGTGCCTGGAGGTTGGGGGGGAGGGCAGATACGCAGTATTTT; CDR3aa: CAWRLGGRADTQYF
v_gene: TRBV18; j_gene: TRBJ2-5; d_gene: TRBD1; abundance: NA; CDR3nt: TGTGCCAGCTCACCAAGCTCCGGGACAGGCGAACAAGAGACCCAGTACTTC; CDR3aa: CASSPSSGTGEQETQYF
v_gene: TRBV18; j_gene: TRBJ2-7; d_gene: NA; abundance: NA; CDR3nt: TGTGCCAGCTCACCGGGACAGGGTAGAGCGGGAGGCACCTACGAGCAGTACTTC; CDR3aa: CASSPGQGRAGGTYEQYF
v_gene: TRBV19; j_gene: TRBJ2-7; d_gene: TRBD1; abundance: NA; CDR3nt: TGTGCCAGTAGTATCCCTGCGGGACAGGGCTCCTACGAGCAGTACTTC; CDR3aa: CASSIPAGQGSYEQYF
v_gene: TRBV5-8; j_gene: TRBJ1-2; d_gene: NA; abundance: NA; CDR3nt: TGTGCCAGCAGCCGGGGGGGGTATGGCTACACCTTC; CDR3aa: CASSRGGYGYTF
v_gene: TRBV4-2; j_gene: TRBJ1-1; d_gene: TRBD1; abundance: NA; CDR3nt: TGTGCCAGCAGCCAATCCCGACAGGGGAGGGTTGAAGCTTTCTTT; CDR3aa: CASSQSRQGRVEAFF
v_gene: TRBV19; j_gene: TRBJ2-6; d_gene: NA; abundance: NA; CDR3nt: TGTGCCAGCCAAGCAGGGGTCTCTGGGGCCAACGTCCTGACTTTC; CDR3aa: CASQAGVSGANVLTF
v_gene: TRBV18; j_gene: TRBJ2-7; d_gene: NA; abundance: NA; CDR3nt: TGTGCCAGCTCACCACAGGGGGACGAGCAGTACTTC; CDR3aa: CASSPQGDEQYF
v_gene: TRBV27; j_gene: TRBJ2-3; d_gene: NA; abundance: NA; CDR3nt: TGTGCCAGCAGGAATCTCGGACACGCTCCTAGCACAGATACGCAGTATTTT; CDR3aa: CASRNLGHAPSTDTQYF
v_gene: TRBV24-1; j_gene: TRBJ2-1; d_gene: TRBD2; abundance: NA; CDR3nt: TGTGCCACCAGTGACCGCGGAGCGGGGGGGCCTTACAATGAGCAGTTCTTC; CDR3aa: CATSDRGAGGPYNEQFF